Listed below are T cell receptor beta chains from one sample, sequenced in a study of blood T cells in healthy people across ages. MiXCR was run by TCRdb on the 5' RACE reads, yielding one entry per CDR3 protein. The sample shows fewer than 950,000 distinct CDR3 sequences, 36% of them seen only once. Sequencing input: blood. The source of these receptors is a man in his late teens or twenties in good health. Each CDR3 is given with its conserved first and last residue. D genes are given only for firm matches. The size field is filled for only some rows; it gives once, few, many or a size class.

v_call: TRBV20-1; j_call: TRBJ1-2; clone_size: few; d_call: .; cdr3_aa: CSARDPAGPYYGYTF; cdr3_nt: TGCAGTGCTAGAGACCCCGCCGGGCCCTACTATGGCTACACCTTC
v_call: TRBV20-1; j_call: TRBJ2-2; clone_size: few; d_call: .; cdr3_aa: CSARQGPNTGELFF; cdr3_nt: TGCAGTGCTAGACAGGGGCCGAACACCGGGGAGCTGTTTTTT
v_call: TRBV7-3; j_call: TRBJ2-3; clone_size: few; d_call: .; cdr3_aa: CASSPDGGMNTQYF; cdr3_nt: TGTGCCAGCAGCCCCGATGGGGGTATGAATACGCAGTATTTT
v_call: TRBV20-1; j_call: TRBJ1-1; clone_size: .; d_call: .; cdr3_aa: CSASRGAVSTEAFF; cdr3_nt: TGCAGTGCTAGCCGGGGGGCGGTAAGCACTGAAGCTTTCTTT
v_call: TRBV12-3/TRBV12-4; j_call: TRBJ1-2; clone_size: many; d_call: .; cdr3_aa: CASSFGRALIYGYTF; cdr3_nt: TGTGCCAGCAGTTTCGGGAGGGCGCTAATCTATGGCTACACCTTC
v_call: TRBV20-1; j_call: TRBJ2-7; clone_size: few; d_call: TRBD2; cdr3_aa: CSASPERGTSYEQYF; cdr3_nt: TGCAGTGCTTCACCGGAGCGGGGGACCTCCTACGAGCAGTACTTC
v_call: TRBV20-1; j_call: TRBJ2-1; clone_size: .; d_call: TRBD2; cdr3_aa: CSARPSAGDEQFF; cdr3_nt: TGCAGTGCTAGACCGTCCGCGGGGGATGAGCAGTTCTTC
v_call: TRBV9; j_call: TRBJ2-1; clone_size: .; d_call: TRBD2; cdr3_aa: CASSPSGRSSYNEQFF; cdr3_nt: TGTGCCAGCAGCCCTAGCGGGCGTAGCTCCTACAATGAGCAGTTCTTC
v_call: TRBV24-1; j_call: TRBJ2-1; clone_size: few; d_call: .; cdr3_aa: CATSDVLARSNEQFF; cdr3_nt: TGTGCCACCAGTGATGTACTGGCAAGGTCGAATGAGCAGTTCTTC
v_call: TRBV2; j_call: TRBJ2-7; clone_size: few; d_call: TRBD2; cdr3_aa: CASTLRLAVGNEQYF; cdr3_nt: TGTGCCAGCACCCTGAGACTAGCCGTTGGGAATGAGCAGTACTTC
v_call: TRBV28; j_call: TRBJ2-3; clone_size: .; d_call: .; cdr3_aa: CASSSHAFTITDTQYF; cdr3_nt: TGTGCCAGCAGTTCGCACGCCTTTACTATCACAGATACGCAGTATTTT
v_call: TRBV3-1; j_call: TRBJ2-1; clone_size: .; d_call: TRBD1; cdr3_aa: CASSIRQGRAFEQFF; cdr3_nt: TGTGCCAGCAGCATTCGACAGGGGCGGGCATTTGAGCAGTTCTTC
v_call: TRBV7-2; j_call: TRBJ2-2; clone_size: few; d_call: .; cdr3_aa: CASSSETENTGELFF; cdr3_nt: TGTGCCAGCAGCTCAGAGACAGAGAACACCGGGGAGCTGTTTTTT
v_call: TRBV7-2; j_call: TRBJ1-1; clone_size: few; d_call: .; cdr3_aa: CASSLGGEVSVAFF; cdr3_nt: TGTGCCAGCAGCTTAGGGGGCGAAGTCTCCGTGGCTTTCTTT
v_call: TRBV6-4; j_call: TRBJ2-5; clone_size: .; d_call: TRBD1; cdr3_aa: CARTPGQGRKYF; cdr3_nt: TGTGCCAGGACGCCGGGACAGGGAAGAAAGTACTTC
v_call: TRBV2; j_call: TRBJ2-5; clone_size: few; d_call: .; cdr3_aa: CASSEVDSSWVEQYF; cdr3_nt: TGTGCCAGCAGTGAGGTAGACAGTTCCTGGGTGGAGCAGTACTTC
v_call: TRBV27; j_call: TRBJ2-3; clone_size: .; d_call: .; cdr3_aa: CATRSEYFTDTQYF; cdr3_nt: TGTGCCACCCGTAGCGAGTATTTCACAGATACGCAGTATTTT
v_call: TRBV10-3; j_call: TRBJ2-3; clone_size: many; d_call: TRBD2; cdr3_aa: CAISGGLAGRTSTDTQYF; cdr3_nt: TGTGCCATCAGTGGAGGACTAGCGGGAAGAACTAGCACAGATACGCAGTATTTT